These T cell receptor beta chains were read from a single sample in a study of monozygotic twins with cystic fibrosis. The table came from immunoSEQ multiplex PCR; TCRdb's copy has only in-frame clones and leaves some out. Of around 27,000 clones in the sample, roughly 97% were seen once. The specimen was blood. These receptors all stem from a girl aged 2 to 9 with cystic fibrosis. Both conserved end residues are part of each CDR3. The D gene is left open where the match is weak. Part of the rows lack a size; the others show once, few, many or a class for expanded clones.

j_gene: TRBJ2-5; abundance: -; d_gene: -; v_gene: TRBV5-1; CDR3aa: CASSLSPGEETQYF; CDR3nt: TGCGCCAGCAGCTTGAGTCCTGGGGAAGAGACCCAGTACTTC
j_gene: TRBJ1-1; abundance: -; d_gene: TRBD1; v_gene: TRBV29-1; CDR3aa: CSVQTGATEAFF; CDR3nt: TGCAGCGTCCAGACAGGGGCCACTGAAGCTTTCTTT
j_gene: TRBJ2-3; abundance: -; d_gene: TRBD2; v_gene: TRBV9; CDR3aa: CASSVLAGFTDTQYF; CDR3nt: TGTGCCAGCAGCGTACTAGCGGGATTCACAGATACGCAGTATTTT
j_gene: TRBJ2-7; abundance: -; d_gene: TRBD1; v_gene: TRBV25-1; CDR3aa: CASSERSGQGGYEQYF; CDR3nt: TGTGCCAGCAGTGAAAGGTCCGGACAGGGGGGTTACGAGCAGTACTTC
j_gene: TRBJ2-1; abundance: once; d_gene: -; v_gene: TRBV14; CDR3aa: CASSQDFGLVYNEQFF; CDR3nt: TGTGCCAGCAGCCAAGATTTCGGTCTAGTCTACAATGAGCAGTTCTTC
j_gene: TRBJ2-7; abundance: -; d_gene: -; v_gene: TRBV29-1; CDR3aa: CSVEDLGSYEQYF; CDR3nt: TGCAGCGTTGAAGATCTAGGATCCTACGAGCAGTACTTC
j_gene: TRBJ2-2; abundance: -; d_gene: -; v_gene: TRBV28; CDR3aa: CASSPTWNTGELFF; CDR3nt: TGTGCCAGCAGCCCCACATGGAACACCGGGGAGCTGTTTTTT
j_gene: TRBJ2-3; abundance: -; d_gene: -; v_gene: TRBV28; CDR3aa: CASSRDRTQYF; CDR3nt: TGTGCCAGCAGTCGGGATCGTACGCAGTATTTT
j_gene: TRBJ1-1; abundance: -; d_gene: -; v_gene: TRBV27; CDR3aa: CASSSLLGGPNTEAFF; CDR3nt: TGTGCCAGCAGTTCCCTATTAGGGGGTCCGAACACTGAAGCTTTCTTT
j_gene: TRBJ2-2; abundance: -; d_gene: TRBD2; v_gene: TRBV29-1; CDR3aa: CSVEDELAGHTGELFF; CDR3nt: TGCAGCGTTGAAGATGAGCTAGCGGGCCACACCGGGGAGCTGTTTTTT
j_gene: TRBJ2-5; abundance: -; d_gene: -; v_gene: TRBV7-9; CDR3aa: CASRPQGETQYF; CDR3nt: TGTGCCAGCAGGCCTCAGGGGGAGACCCAGTACTTC
j_gene: TRBJ1-1; abundance: -; d_gene: -; v_gene: TRBV11-2; CDR3aa: CASSSPKGEAFF; CDR3nt: TGTGCCAGCAGCTCCCCGAAAGGAGAAGCTTTCTTT
j_gene: TRBJ1-5; abundance: -; d_gene: -; v_gene: TRBV4-1; CDR3aa: CASSPLGGFYGNQPQHF; CDR3nt: TGCGCCAGCAGCCCCCTGGGAGGGTTCTATGGCAATCAGCCCCAGCATTTT
j_gene: TRBJ2-2; abundance: -; d_gene: -; v_gene: TRBV19; CDR3aa: CASTGERELFF; CDR3nt: TGTGCCAGTACCGGGGAACGGGAGCTGTTTTTT
j_gene: TRBJ1-1; abundance: -; d_gene: -; v_gene: TRBV30; CDR3aa: CAWSSPPGRGEAFF; CDR3nt: TGTGCCTGGAGTTCACCCCCGGGAAGGGGCGAAGCTTTCTTT
j_gene: TRBJ2-5; abundance: -; d_gene: TRBD1; v_gene: TRBV5-4; CDR3aa: CASSARQGLVETQYF; CDR3nt: TGTGCCAGCAGCGCCCGACAGGGGTTGGTAGAGACCCAGTACTTC
j_gene: TRBJ1-1; abundance: -; d_gene: -; v_gene: TRBV6-6; CDR3aa: CASGAGATEAFF; CDR3nt: TGTGCCAGCGGTGCGGGTGCAACTGAAGCTTTCTTT
j_gene: TRBJ2-7; abundance: -; d_gene: -; v_gene: TRBV12-5; CDR3aa: CASGSRQTQGLRYEQYF; CDR3nt: TGTGCTAGTGGTTCGCGCCAAACACAGGGTTTGCGCTACGAGCAGTACTTC
j_gene: TRBJ2-7; abundance: once; d_gene: -; v_gene: TRBV6-5; CDR3aa: CASGGPFEQYF; CDR3nt: TGTGCCAGCGGGGGTCCCTTCGAGCAGTACTTC
j_gene: TRBJ2-7; abundance: -; d_gene: -; v_gene: TRBV27; CDR3aa: CASSSSGVAVYEQYF; CDR3nt: TGTGCCAGCAGTTCATCGGGAGTCGCTGTCTACGAGCAGTACTTC
j_gene: TRBJ1-1; abundance: -; d_gene: -; v_gene: TRBV19; CDR3aa: CASSIFGGAVDTEAFF; CDR3nt: TGTGCCAGTAGTATATTTGGGGGGGCTGTGGACACTGAAGCTTTCTTT
j_gene: TRBJ2-3; abundance: -; d_gene: TRBD2; v_gene: TRBV5-1; CDR3aa: CASSFQPGLAADTQYF; CDR3nt: TGCGCCAGCAGCTTTCAACCGGGACTAGCTGCAGATACGCAGTATTTT
j_gene: TRBJ1-5; abundance: -; d_gene: TRBD1; v_gene: TRBV19; CDR3aa: CASRQGGQPQHF; CDR3nt: TGTGCCAGTAGGCAGGGGGGTCAGCCCCAGCATTTT
j_gene: TRBJ2-3; abundance: -; d_gene: -; v_gene: TRBV29-1; CDR3aa: CSVAQGGDTQYF; CDR3nt: TGCAGCGTTGCGCAGGGCGGAGATACGCAGTATTTT
j_gene: TRBJ2-3; abundance: -; d_gene: -; v_gene: TRBV15; CDR3aa: CATSRDRIGPDTQYF; CDR3nt: TGTGCCACCAGCAGAGATCGAATAGGCCCAGATACGCAGTATTTT
j_gene: TRBJ2-3; abundance: -; d_gene: TRBD2; v_gene: TRBV5-4; CDR3aa: CASSLGLAGVTDTQYF; CDR3nt: TGTGCCAGCAGCTTGGGCCTAGCGGGAGTTACAGATACGCAGTATTTT
j_gene: TRBJ2-5; abundance: -; d_gene: TRBD2; v_gene: TRBV27; CDR3aa: CASSSSGQETQYF; CDR3nt: TGTGCCAGCAGTTCTAGCGGTCAAGAGACCCAGTACTTC
j_gene: TRBJ2-3; abundance: -; d_gene: TRBD1; v_gene: TRBV7-2; CDR3aa: CASSLRQGYTDTQYF; CDR3nt: TGTGCCAGCAGCCTACGACAGGGCTACACAGATACGCAGTATTTT
j_gene: TRBJ1-3; abundance: -; d_gene: -; v_gene: TRBV11-3; CDR3aa: CASSLDSSGNTIYF; CDR3nt: TGTGCCAGCAGCTTAGACAGCTCTGGAAACACCATATATTTT
j_gene: TRBJ2-5; abundance: -; d_gene: TRBD2; v_gene: TRBV28; CDR3aa: CASRPAGARETQYF; CDR3nt: TGTGCCAGCAGGCCAGCGGGAGCGCGGGAGACCCAGTACTTC
j_gene: TRBJ2-6; abundance: -; d_gene: -; v_gene: TRBV2; CDR3aa: CASTKSGANVLTF; CDR3nt: TGTGCCAGCACCAAATCTGGGGCCAACGTCCTGACTTTC
j_gene: TRBJ1-2; abundance: -; d_gene: -; v_gene: TRBV10-3; CDR3aa: CAISEPSRFYGYTF; CDR3nt: TGTGCCATCAGTGAACCTTCCAGGTTTTATGGCTACACCTTC
j_gene: TRBJ2-3; abundance: -; d_gene: -; v_gene: TRBV5-1; CDR3aa: CASSLGLEAGTDTQYF; CDR3nt: TGCGCCAGCAGCTTGGGGTTGGAGGCCGGCACAGATACGCAGTATTTT
j_gene: TRBJ2-7; abundance: -; d_gene: TRBD1; v_gene: TRBV27; CDR3aa: CASSPGQGYEQYF; CDR3nt: TGTGCCAGCAGTCCGGGACAGGGTTACGAGCAGTACTTC
j_gene: TRBJ1-1; abundance: -; d_gene: -; v_gene: TRBV19; CDR3aa: CASTPTYYTEAFF; CDR3nt: TGTGCCAGTACCCCGACCTATTACACTGAAGCTTTCTTT
j_gene: TRBJ2-4; abundance: -; d_gene: TRBD1; v_gene: TRBV5-1; CDR3aa: CASSSQGQFQYF; CDR3nt: TGCGCCAGCAGCTCACAGGGACAGTTTCAGTACTTC
j_gene: TRBJ2-1; abundance: -; d_gene: TRBD2; v_gene: TRBV5-6; CDR3aa: CASSLVSAGGEDEQFF; CDR3nt: TGTGCCAGCAGCTTGGTCTCCGCGGGAGGAGAGGACGAGCAGTTCTTC
j_gene: TRBJ2-7; abundance: -; d_gene: TRBD1; v_gene: TRBV6-6; CDR3aa: CASRDRGYEQYF; CDR3nt: TGTGCCAGCAGGGACAGGGGCTACGAGCAGTACTTC
j_gene: TRBJ1-4; abundance: -; d_gene: -; v_gene: TRBV6-5; CDR3aa: CASSFRWGEEKLFF; CDR3nt: TGTGCCAGCAGCTTTAGGTGGGGGGAGGAAAAACTGTTTTTT
j_gene: TRBJ2-1; abundance: -; d_gene: TRBD2; v_gene: TRBV7-7; CDR3aa: CASSLQPRLAGGNEQFF; CDR3nt: TGTGCTAGCAGCTTACAGCCTAGACTAGCGGGAGGCAATGAGCAGTTCTTC
j_gene: TRBJ2-5; abundance: -; d_gene: TRBD1; v_gene: TRBV15; CDR3aa: CATSREGSGGVETQYF; CDR3nt: TGTGCCACCAGCAGAGAGGGGTCAGGGGGCGTTGAGACCCAGTACTTC
j_gene: TRBJ1-2; abundance: -; d_gene: -; v_gene: TRBV7-8; CDR3aa: CASSLARLNDYGYTF; CDR3nt: TGTGCCAGCAGCTTGGCCAGGCTTAATGACTATGGCTACACCTTC
j_gene: TRBJ1-1; abundance: -; d_gene: -; v_gene: TRBV4-1; CDR3aa: CASSLETGLGRAFF; CDR3nt: TGCGCCAGCAGCCTTGAGACGGGGTTGGGAAGGGCTTTCTTT
j_gene: TRBJ2-1; abundance: -; d_gene: -; v_gene: TRBV5-1; CDR3aa: CASSLTRPVPGNEQFF; CDR3nt: TGCGCCAGCAGCTTGACACGGCCTGTACCGGGGAATGAGCAGTTCTTC
j_gene: TRBJ2-1; abundance: -; d_gene: -; v_gene: TRBV6-5; CDR3aa: CASSYVGWGEQFF; CDR3nt: TGTGCCAGCAGTTACGTGGGGTGGGGTGAGCAGTTCTTC
j_gene: TRBJ1-1; abundance: -; d_gene: -; v_gene: TRBV14; CDR3aa: CASSQWEWGAMNTEAFF; CDR3nt: TGTGCCAGCAGCCAATGGGAATGGGGGGCGATGAACACTGAAGCTTTCTTT
j_gene: TRBJ2-1; abundance: -; d_gene: TRBD2; v_gene: TRBV27; CDR3aa: CASKRAGIGRNEQFF; CDR3nt: TGTGCCAGCAAACGGGCCGGGATCGGGAGGAATGAGCAGTTCTTC
j_gene: TRBJ2-3; abundance: -; d_gene: TRBD2; v_gene: TRBV25-1; CDR3aa: CASSDGGTSGSNTDTQYF; CDR3nt: TGTGCCAGCAGTGACGGGGGGACTAGCGGGAGTAATACAGATACGCAGTATTTT
j_gene: TRBJ1-1; abundance: -; d_gene: -; v_gene: TRBV6-5; CDR3aa: CASSYMPGATEAFF; CDR3nt: TGTGCCAGCAGTTACATGCCAGGGGCCACTGAAGCTTTCTTT
j_gene: TRBJ2-5; abundance: -; d_gene: -; v_gene: TRBV4-3; CDR3aa: CASSRRRDRETQYF; CDR3nt: TGCGCCAGCAGCCGACGGCGGGATAGGGAGACCCAGTACTTC
j_gene: TRBJ2-3; abundance: -; d_gene: -; v_gene: TRBV18; CDR3aa: CASSPFSGGTDTQYF; CDR3nt: TGTGCCAGCTCACCATTCTCCGGTGGCACAGATACGCAGTATTTT
j_gene: TRBJ2-7; abundance: once; d_gene: -; v_gene: TRBV29-1; CDR3aa: CSVARTRGTYEQYF; CDR3nt: TGCAGCGTTGCAAGGACTAGGGGGACCTACGAGCAGTACTTC
j_gene: TRBJ2-4; abundance: -; d_gene: -; v_gene: TRBV19; CDR3aa: CASRGGLNIQYF; CDR3nt: TGTGCCAGTAGGGGTGGGCTTAACATTCAGTACTTC
j_gene: TRBJ2-1; abundance: once; d_gene: TRBD1; v_gene: TRBV6-4; CDR3aa: CASPPGTGKNEQFF; CDR3nt: TGTGCCAGCCCCCCCGGGACAGGAAAAAATGAGCAGTTCTTC
j_gene: TRBJ2-7; abundance: -; d_gene: -; v_gene: TRBV29-1; CDR3aa: CSVRTGVINEQYF; CDR3nt: TGCAGCGTTCGGACGGGAGTTATTAACGAGCAGTACTTC
j_gene: TRBJ1-1; abundance: -; d_gene: -; v_gene: TRBV5-8; CDR3aa: CASSFRTGNTEAFF; CDR3nt: TGTGCCAGCAGCTTTAGGACGGGTAACACTGAAGCTTTCTTT
j_gene: TRBJ2-1; abundance: -; d_gene: TRBD2; v_gene: TRBV19; CDR3aa: CASRGLAVNEQFF; CDR3nt: TGTGCCAGTAGGGGACTAGCGGTCAATGAGCAGTTCTTC
j_gene: TRBJ2-7; abundance: -; d_gene: TRBD2; v_gene: TRBV28; CDR3aa: CASRGTSDYEQYF; CDR3nt: TGTGCCAGCAGAGGGACTAGCGACTACGAGCAGTACTTC
j_gene: TRBJ2-1; abundance: -; d_gene: TRBD2; v_gene: TRBV5-1; CDR3aa: CASRLAGSNEQFF; CDR3nt: TGCGCCAGCCGACTAGCGGGTTCTAATGAGCAGTTCTTC